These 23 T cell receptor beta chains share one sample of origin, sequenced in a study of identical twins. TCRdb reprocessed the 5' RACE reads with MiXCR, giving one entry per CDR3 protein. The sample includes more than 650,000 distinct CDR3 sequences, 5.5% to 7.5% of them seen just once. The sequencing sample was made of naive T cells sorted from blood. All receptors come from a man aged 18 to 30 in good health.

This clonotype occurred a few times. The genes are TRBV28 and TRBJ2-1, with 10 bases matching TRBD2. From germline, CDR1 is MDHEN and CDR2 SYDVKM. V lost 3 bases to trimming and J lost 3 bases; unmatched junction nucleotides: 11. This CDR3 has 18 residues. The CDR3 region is CASSFPGLAEANYNEQFF. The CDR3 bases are TGTGCCAGCAGTTTCCCTGGACTAGCGGAAGCTAACTACAATGAGCAGTTCTTC.

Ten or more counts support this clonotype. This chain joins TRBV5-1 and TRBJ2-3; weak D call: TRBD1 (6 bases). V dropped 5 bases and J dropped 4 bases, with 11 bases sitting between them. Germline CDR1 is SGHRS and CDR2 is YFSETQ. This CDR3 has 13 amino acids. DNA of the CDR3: TGCGCCAGCAGAGGAACAGGGCCAGATACGCAGTATTTT. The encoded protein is CASRGTGPDTQYF.

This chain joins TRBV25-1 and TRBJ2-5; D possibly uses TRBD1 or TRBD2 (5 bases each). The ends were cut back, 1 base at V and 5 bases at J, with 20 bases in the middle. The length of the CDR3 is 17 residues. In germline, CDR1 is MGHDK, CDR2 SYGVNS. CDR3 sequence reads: CASSELIRGLRRETQYF. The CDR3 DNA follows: TGTGCCAGCAGTGAATTGATTCGGGGCCTTCGGCGGGAGACCCAGTACTTC. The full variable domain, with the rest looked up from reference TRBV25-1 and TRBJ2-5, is EADIYQTPRYLVIGTGKKITLECSQTMGHDKMYWYQQDPGMELHLIHYSYGVNSTEKGDLSSESTVSRIRTEHFPLTLESARPSHTSQYLCASSELIRGLRRETQYFGPGTRLLVL.

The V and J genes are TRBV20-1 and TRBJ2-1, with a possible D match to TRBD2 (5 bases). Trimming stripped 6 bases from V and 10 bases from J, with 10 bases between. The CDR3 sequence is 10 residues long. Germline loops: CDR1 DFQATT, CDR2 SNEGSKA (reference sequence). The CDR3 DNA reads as TGCAGTGCCACCGGGGAAGAGCAGTTCTTC. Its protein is CSATGEEQFF.

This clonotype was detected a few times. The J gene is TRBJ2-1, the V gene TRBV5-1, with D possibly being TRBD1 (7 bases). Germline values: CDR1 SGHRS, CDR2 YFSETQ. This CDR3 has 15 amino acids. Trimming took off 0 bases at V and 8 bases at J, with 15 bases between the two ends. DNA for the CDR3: TGCGCCAGCAGCTTGGGCCAGGGGGGCAGCGATGAGCAGTTCTTC. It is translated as CASSLGQGGSDEQFF.

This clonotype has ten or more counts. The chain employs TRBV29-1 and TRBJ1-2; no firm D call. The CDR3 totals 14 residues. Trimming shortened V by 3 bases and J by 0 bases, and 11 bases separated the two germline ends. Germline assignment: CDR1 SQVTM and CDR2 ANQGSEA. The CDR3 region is CSVEGINANYGYTF. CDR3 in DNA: TGCAGCGTTGAGGGTATCAATGCTAACTATGGCTACACCTTC.

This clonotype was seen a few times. In DNA, the CDR3 is TGCGCCAGCAGCTTGGAGTTTAGGGTCTCCTACGAGCAGTACTTC. Protein sequence: CASSLEFRVSYEQYF. J is TRBJ2-7 and V is TRBV5-1; D remains ambiguous. The ends were cut back, 0 bases at V and 0 bases at J, with 10 bases in the middle. The length of the CDR3 is 15 residues. In germline, CDR1 is SGHRS, CDR2 YFSETQ. Looking up the rest from reference TRBV5-1 and TRBJ2-7 gives the full variable domain: KAGVTQTPRYLIKTRGQQVTLSCSPISGHRSVSWYQQTPGQGLQFLFEYFSETQRNKGNFPGRFSGRQFSNSRSEMNVSTLELGDSALYLCASSLEFRVSYEQYFGPGTRLTVT.

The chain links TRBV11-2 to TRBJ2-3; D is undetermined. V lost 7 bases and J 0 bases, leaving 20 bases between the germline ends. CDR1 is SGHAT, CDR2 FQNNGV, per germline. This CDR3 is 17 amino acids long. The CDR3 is CASTPSVGFTSTDTQYF. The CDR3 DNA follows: TGTGCCAGCACACCCTCCGTAGGATTCACTAGCACAGATACGCAGTATTTT. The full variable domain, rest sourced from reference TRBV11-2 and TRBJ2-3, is EAGVAQSPRYKIIEKRQSVAFWCNPISGHATLYWYQQILGQGPKLLIQFQNNGVVDDSQLPKDRFSAERLKGVDSTLKIQPAKLEDSAVYLCASTPSVGFTSTDTQYFGPGTRLTVL.

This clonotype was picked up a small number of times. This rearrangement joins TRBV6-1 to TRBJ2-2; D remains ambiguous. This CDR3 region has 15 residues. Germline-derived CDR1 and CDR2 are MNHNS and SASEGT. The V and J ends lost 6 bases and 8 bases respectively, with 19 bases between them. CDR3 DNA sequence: TGTGCCAGCAGAAAAGAGGTGCTCCGGGCGGGGGAGCTGTTTTTT. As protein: CASRKEVLRAGELFF.

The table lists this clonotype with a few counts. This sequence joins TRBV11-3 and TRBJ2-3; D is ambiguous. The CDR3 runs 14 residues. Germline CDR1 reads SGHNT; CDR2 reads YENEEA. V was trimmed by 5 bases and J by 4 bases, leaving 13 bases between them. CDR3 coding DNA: TGTGCCAGCAGCACCCCAAGTGAGGCAGATACGCAGTATTTT. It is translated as CASSTPSEADTQYF.

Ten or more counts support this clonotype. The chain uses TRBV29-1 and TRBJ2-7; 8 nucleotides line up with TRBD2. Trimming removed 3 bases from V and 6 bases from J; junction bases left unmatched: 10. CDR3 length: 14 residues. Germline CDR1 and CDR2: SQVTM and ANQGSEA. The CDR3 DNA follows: TGCAGCGTTGACGCTGGGACGGGAGGGGCCGAGCAGTACTTC. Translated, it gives CSVDAGTGGAEQYF.

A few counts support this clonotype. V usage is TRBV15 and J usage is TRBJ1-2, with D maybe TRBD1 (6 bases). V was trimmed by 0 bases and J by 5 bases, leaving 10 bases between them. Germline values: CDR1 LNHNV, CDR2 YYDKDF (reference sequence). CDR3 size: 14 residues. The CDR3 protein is CATSRDTGPYGYTF. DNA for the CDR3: TGTGCCACCAGCAGAGACACAGGGCCGTATGGCTACACCTTC.

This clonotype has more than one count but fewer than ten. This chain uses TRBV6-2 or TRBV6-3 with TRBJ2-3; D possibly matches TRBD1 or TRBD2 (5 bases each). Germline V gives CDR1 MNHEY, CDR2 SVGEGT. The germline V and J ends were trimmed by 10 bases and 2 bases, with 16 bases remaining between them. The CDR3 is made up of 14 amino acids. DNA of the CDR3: TGTGCCACCCTGGGACCACGATCCACAGATACGCAGTATTTT. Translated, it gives CATLGPRSTDTQYF.

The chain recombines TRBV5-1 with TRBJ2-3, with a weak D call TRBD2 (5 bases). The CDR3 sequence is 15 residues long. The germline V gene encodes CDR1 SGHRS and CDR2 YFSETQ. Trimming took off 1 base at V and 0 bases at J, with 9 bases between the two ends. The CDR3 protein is CASSLSAASTDTQYF. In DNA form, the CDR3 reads TGCGCCAGCAGCTTGTCAGCGGCCAGCACAGATACGCAGTATTTT.

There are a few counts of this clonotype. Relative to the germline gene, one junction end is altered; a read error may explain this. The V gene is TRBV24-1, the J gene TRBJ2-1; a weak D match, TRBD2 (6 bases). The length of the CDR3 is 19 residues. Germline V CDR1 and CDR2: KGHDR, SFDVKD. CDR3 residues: CSTSDLGSVGGIVSNEQFF. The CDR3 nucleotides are TGTTCCACCAGTGATTTAGGCTCCGTTGGCGGGATTGTTTCCAATGAGCAGTTCTTC.

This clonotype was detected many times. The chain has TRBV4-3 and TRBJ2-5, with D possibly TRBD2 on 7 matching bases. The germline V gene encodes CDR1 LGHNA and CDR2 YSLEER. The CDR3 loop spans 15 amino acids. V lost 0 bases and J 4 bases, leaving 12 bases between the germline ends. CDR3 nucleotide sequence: TGCGCCAGCAGCCAAGATCGGGGGGCGGGAGAGACCCAGTACTTC. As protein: CASSQDRGAGETQYF.

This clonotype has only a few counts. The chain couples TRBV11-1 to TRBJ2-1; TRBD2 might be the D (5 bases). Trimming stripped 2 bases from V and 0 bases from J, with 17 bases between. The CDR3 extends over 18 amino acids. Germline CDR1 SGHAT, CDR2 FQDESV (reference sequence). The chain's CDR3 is CASSLLGDIESSYNEQFF. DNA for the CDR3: TGTGCCAGCAGCTTATTGGGAGATATAGAGAGCTCCTACAATGAGCAGTTCTTC.

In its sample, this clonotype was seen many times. CDR3 in DNA: TGCAGTGCTCTAGCGGGAGGGACAGATACGCAGTATTTT. Translated, it gives CSALAGGTDTQYF. The chain uses TRBV20-1 and TRBJ2-3; TRBD2 matches at 12 bases. CDR3 length equals 13 residues. Germline values: CDR1 DFQATT, CDR2 SNEGSKA (reference sequence). V was clipped by 5 bases and J by 3 bases; unmatched bases: 0.

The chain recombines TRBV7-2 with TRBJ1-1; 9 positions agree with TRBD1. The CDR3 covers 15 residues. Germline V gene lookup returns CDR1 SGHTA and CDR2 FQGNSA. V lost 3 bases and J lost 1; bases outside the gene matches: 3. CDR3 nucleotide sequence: TGTGCCAGCAGCTTCCCGACAGGGGGGAACACTGAAGCTTTCTTT. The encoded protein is CASSFPTGGNTEAFF.

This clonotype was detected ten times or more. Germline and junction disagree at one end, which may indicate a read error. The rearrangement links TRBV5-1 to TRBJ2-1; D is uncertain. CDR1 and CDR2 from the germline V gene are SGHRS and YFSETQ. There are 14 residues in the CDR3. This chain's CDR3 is CASSLEGPYNEQFF. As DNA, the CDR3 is TGTGCCAGCAGCTTAGAAGGTCCCTACAATGAGCAGTTCTTC.

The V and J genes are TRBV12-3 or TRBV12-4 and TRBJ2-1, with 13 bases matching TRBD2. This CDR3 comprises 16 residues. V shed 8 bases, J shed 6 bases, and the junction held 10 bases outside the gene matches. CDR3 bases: TGTGCCAGCGGACTAGCGGGAGCACCTATGTCCAATGAGCAGTTCTTC. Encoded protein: CASGLAGAPMSNEQFF.

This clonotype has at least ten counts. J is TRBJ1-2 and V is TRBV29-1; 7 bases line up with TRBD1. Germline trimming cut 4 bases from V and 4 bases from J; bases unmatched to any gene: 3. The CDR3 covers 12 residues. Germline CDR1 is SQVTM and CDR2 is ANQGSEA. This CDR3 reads CSVAHRGYGYTF. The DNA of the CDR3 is TGCAGCGTTGCCCACAGGGGCTATGGCTACACCTTC. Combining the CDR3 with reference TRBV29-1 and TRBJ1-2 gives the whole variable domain SAVISQKPSRDICQRGTSLTIQCQVDSQVTMMFWYRQQPGQSLTLIATANQGSEATYESGFVIDKFPISRPNLTFSTLTVSNMSPEDSSIYLCSVAHRGYGYTFGSGTRLTVV.

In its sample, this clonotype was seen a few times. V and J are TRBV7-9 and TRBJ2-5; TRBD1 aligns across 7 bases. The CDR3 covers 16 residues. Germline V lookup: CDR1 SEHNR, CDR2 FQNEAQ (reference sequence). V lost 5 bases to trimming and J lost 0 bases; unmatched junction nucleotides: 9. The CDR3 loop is CASSTLTGRNQETQYF. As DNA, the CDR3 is TGTGCCAGCAGCACACTGACAGGGCGGAACCAAGAGACCCAGTACTTC.